The 32 T cell receptor beta chains below all came from one sample that was sequenced in a study of blood T cell repertoires in COVID-19. The method was immunoSEQ multiplex PCR; TCRdb's version includes in-frame clones alone and lacks a portion of them. Among roughly 280,000 clones listed, over 85% were seen once. The material sequenced was PBMCs or T cells enriched from blood (not recorded which). Receptors originate from a woman in her sixties or seventies who had recovered from COVID-19.

The rearrangement links TRBV5-1 to TRBJ2-1, with 9 bases that match TRBD1. The V gene's germline CDR1 is SGHRS and CDR2 YFSETQ. The J segment lost 6 bases and the V segment lost 0 bases, leaving 7 bases of the junction unmatched. The CDR3 sequence is 16 residues long. In nucleotides, the CDR3 is TGCGCCAGCAGCTTGGAGACCGGGACAGGGACCAATGAGCAGTTCTTC. Translated: CASSLETGTGTNEQFF.

J is TRBJ2-4 and V is TRBV6-1, with 13 nucleotides matching TRBD2. This CDR3 contains 16 residues. Germline CDR1 is MNHNS and CDR2 is SASEGT. Unmatched junction bases numbered 5, after V lost 2 bases and J lost 7 bases. The CDR3 DNA sequence: TGTGCCAGCAGTGAATGGACTAGCGGGAGTTTGAACATTCAGTACTTC. It translates to CASSEWTSGSLNIQYF.

The CDR3 sequence is CASSQDVGKSSGNTIYF. CDR3 bases: TGTGCCAGCAGCCAAGATGTTGGCAAGTCCTCTGGAAACACCATATATTTT. The chain combines TRBV4-2 with TRBJ1-3; D unclear. The ends were cut back, 0 bases at V and 0 bases at J, with 12 bases in the middle. Germline V gene sequence: CDR1 LGHNA, CDR2 YNFKEQ. The CDR3 is made up of 17 amino acids.

This clone showed up just once. The chain uses TRBV5-1 and TRBJ2-7; D gene ambiguous. The CDR3 extends over 12 amino acids. V lost 4 bases to trimming and J lost 5 bases, with 10 bases between them. Germline lookup yields CDR1 SGHRS and CDR2 YFSETQ. CDR3 sequence: CASSTETDEQYF. The CDR3 nucleotides read TGCGCCAGCAGCACGGAGACGGACGAGCAGTACTTC.

The chain couples TRBV3-1 (or the pseudogene TRBV3-2) to TRBJ2-1; 7 bases line up with TRBD2. V shed 4 bases, J shed 2 bases, and the junction held 5 bases outside the gene matches. Germline lookup yields CDR1 LGHDT and CDR2 YNNKEL (reference sequence). The CDR3 is 15 residues long. CDR3 loop: CASSLRGVTYNEQFF. The CDR3 DNA reads TGTGCCAGCAGCCTTCGGGGGGTAACCTACAATGAGCAGTTCTTC.

V and J are TRBV25-1 and TRBJ1-1; TRBD1 might be the D (5 bases). Trimming left V 6 bases short and J 4 bases short, with 12 bases between. CDR3 length: 13 residues. The germline V gene has CDR1 MGHDK and CDR2 SYGVNS. The CDR3 reads CASSPGRITEAFF. The CDR3 DNA follows: TGTGCCAGCAGCCCAGGGAGGATCACTGAAGCTTTCTTT.

The chain combines TRBV28 with TRBJ1-2; 7 nucleotides match TRBD1. The germline V gene encodes CDR1 MDHEN and CDR2 SYDVKM. The CDR3 consists of 16 residues. V lost 3 bases to trimming and J lost 7 bases; unmatched junction nucleotides: 14. The CDR3 loop is CASSLGLGAQGGGYTF. The CDR3, as DNA: TGTGCCAGCAGTTTGGGGTTGGGGGCCCAGGGGGGTGGCTACACCTTC.

J is TRBJ1-5 and V is TRBV28; weak D call: TRBD1 (5 bases). CDR1 is MDHEN, CDR2 SYDVKM, per germline. This CDR3 spans 13 amino acids. Trimming stripped 6 bases from V and 7 bases from J, with 13 bases between. The CDR3 DNA sequence: TGTGCCAGCAGCCAGGGAGGTACACAGCCCCAGCATTTT. Translation: CASSQGGTQPQHF.

The rearrangement links TRBV5-1 to TRBJ1-2; D unresolved. The germline V and J ends were trimmed by 6 bases and 5 bases, with 20 bases remaining between them. This CDR3 is built from 15 residues. Germline V gives CDR1 SGHRS, CDR2 YFSETQ. The CDR3 spells CASNRAPAGGYGYTF. CDR3 DNA: TGCGCCAGCAACCGAGCCCCGGCAGGTGGATATGGCTACACCTTC.

The chain couples TRBV11-3 to TRBJ1-1; maybe TRBD1 (6 bases). The CDR3 runs to 15 residues. Trimming shortened V by 0 bases and J by 0 bases, and 8 bases separated the two germline ends. Per germline, CDR1 SGHNT and CDR2 YENEEA. The CDR3, as DNA: TGTGCCAGCAGCTTAGATTCAGGGGTGAACACTGAAGCTTTCTTT. Protein sequence: CASSLDSGVNTEAFF.

The chain carries TRBV6-6 and TRBJ2-7; TRBD1 agrees at 8 bases. The V gene's germline CDR1 is MNHNY and CDR2 SVGAGI (reference sequence). J gave up 2 bases and V 5 bases, and 5 bases lay outside the gene matches. This CDR3 has 14 amino acids. The DNA for the CDR3 is TGTGCCAGCAGTACCCCGGGACAGGCCTACGAGCAGTACTTC. It translates to CASSTPGQAYEQYF.

The CDR3 sequence: CASSELFDRANYEQYF. The CDR3 nucleotides are TGTGCCAGCAGTGAATTATTTGACAGGGCAAACTACGAGCAGTACTTC. The rearrangement links TRBV2 to TRBJ2-7; the match to TRBD1 covers 7 bases. Germline assignment: CDR1 SNHLY and CDR2 FYNNEI. After removal of 2 bases from V and 3 bases from J, the junction contained 10 bases not matched to a gene. The CDR3 contains 16 residues.

This chain links TRBV10-2 with TRBJ1-2; D remains ambiguous. This CDR3 comprises 12 residues. The germline V gene has CDR1 WSHSY and CDR2 SAAADI. V lost 7 bases and J lost 3, with 9 bases in between. The CDR3 here is CASINSDYGYTF. The CDR3 nucleotides read TGCGCCAGCATCAATAGTGACTATGGCTACACCTTC.

This rearrangement joins TRBV5-1 to TRBJ1-4, with TRBD1 matching over 7 bases. CDR1 SGHRS and CDR2 YFSETQ come from the germline V gene. V lost 4 bases, J lost 6 bases, and 12 bases stayed unmatched. The CDR3 has 16 amino acids. The CDR3 DNA reads TGCGCCAGCAGCCGGACAGGCCGGAAGTTTGATGAAAAACTGTTTTTT. It encodes CASSRTGRKFDEKLFF.

This chain uses TRBV27 with TRBJ1-2; 9 bases are a match to TRBD1. Germline CDR1 MNHEY, CDR2 SMNVEV (reference sequence). This CDR3 has 13 residues. Trimming removed 4 bases from V and 7 bases from J; junction bases left unmatched: 4. CDR3 protein: CASSSTGGSGYTF. In DNA form, the CDR3 reads TGTGCCAGCAGTTCTACAGGGGGCAGTGGCTACACCTTC.

The V call is TRBV18, the J call TRBJ2-3, with D possibly being TRBD1 (5 bases). The V end lost 0 bases, the J end lost 5 bases, and 12 bases lay between the germline ends. This CDR3 is 15 amino acids long. Looked up from germline, CDR1 is KGHSH and CDR2 is LQKENI. The CDR3 region is CASSPPVQGIDTQYF. The CDR3 coding sequence is TGTGCCAGCTCACCACCGGTGCAGGGCATAGATACGCAGTATTTT.

The chain combines TRBV4-1 with TRBJ2-2; 7 positions agree with TRBD2. Germline V gives CDR1 MGHRA, CDR2 YSYEKL. This CDR3 is 16 amino acids long. V lost 4 bases to trimming and J lost 6 bases; unmatched junction nucleotides: 11. The CDR3 DNA follows: TGCGCCAGCAGCCCTTTAGCGGATGGGGGGGCCGGGGAGCTGTTTTTT. Translation: CASSPLADGGAGELFF.

CDR3 bases: TGTGCCAGCAGAAGTGGGACAGGGACTGAAGCTTTCTTT. It codes for CASRSGTGTEAFF. The V and J genes are TRBV6-5 and TRBJ1-1, with 9 positions matching TRBD1. The CDR3 is 13 residues long. V trimming: 6 bases; J trimming: 5 bases; junction bases outside the gene matches: 4. Germline lookup yields CDR1 MNHEY and CDR2 SVGAGI.

The rearrangement uses TRBV11-2 and TRBJ2-1; tentative D call: TRBD1 (6 bases). This CDR3 region has 13 residues. Germline V CDR1 and CDR2: SGHAT, FQNNGV. V was shortened by 8 bases and J by 4 bases, with 12 bases between the two germline ends. The CDR3 DNA reads as TGTGCCAGCCGGACAGAGTTTTACAATGAGCAGTTCTTC. This gives the protein CASRTEFYNEQFF.

This chain links TRBV5-1 with TRBJ2-3, with TRBD2 matching over 13 bases. The CDR3 contains 16 residues. The junction had 4 bases not matched to a gene; V was cut back by 4 bases and J by 2 bases. Germline CDR1 SGHRS, CDR2 YFSETQ. The CDR3 here is CASSLGTSGDTDTQYF. Written as DNA, the CDR3 is TGCGCCAGCAGCCTCGGGACTAGCGGGGACACAGATACGCAGTATTTT. Filled out from reference TRBV5-1 and TRBJ2-3, the complete variable domain reads KAGVTQTPRYLIKTRGQQVTLSCSPISGHRSVSWYQQTPGQGLQFLFEYFSETQRNKGNFPGRFSGRQFSNSRSEMNVSTLELGDSALYLCASSLGTSGDTDTQYFGPGTRLTVL.

V gene TRBV12-3 or TRBV12-4 combines with J gene TRBJ2-5; 7 bases are a match to TRBD1. Germline trimming cut 7 bases from V and 5 bases from J; bases unmatched to any gene: 7. The CDR3 length is 13 residues. The CDR3 spells CASTPGQKETQYF. CDR3 sequence (DNA): TGTGCCAGCACGCCGGGACAGAAGGAGACCCAGTACTTC.

The V gene is TRBV2, the J gene TRBJ1-2; D gene ambiguous. The CDR3 sequence is 13 residues long. The V gene lost 0 bases and the J gene lost 8 bases, with 10 bases spanning the gap. Germline assignment: CDR1 SNHLY and CDR2 FYNNEI. CDR3: CASSEAAVVGYTF. The CDR3 region has the DNA TGTGCCAGCAGTGAAGCGGCGGTAGTAGGCTACACCTTC.

V gene TRBV7-9 combines with J gene TRBJ2-5; D perhaps matches TRBD1 (5 bases). This CDR3 has 15 amino acids. V lost 1 base to trimming and J lost 2 bases, with 11 bases between them. CDR1 is SEHNR, CDR2 FQNEAQ, per germline (reference sequence). Here the CDR3 reads CASSLGGYQQETQYF. CDR3 sequence (DNA): TGTGCCAGCAGCTTAGGGGGCTACCAACAAGAGACCCAGTACTTC.

The genes are TRBV6-5 and TRBJ1-5, with D unresolved. This CDR3 has 14 residues. Germline assignment: CDR1 MNHEY and CDR2 SVGAGI. V lost 3 bases and J 4 bases, leaving 10 bases between the germline ends. The CDR3 DNA reads as TGTGCCAGCAGTTATAGGTCGGGGAATCAGCCCCAGCATTTT. It specifies CASSYRSGNQPQHF.

The chain recombines TRBV20-1 with TRBJ1-2; D remains unclear. Germline V gives CDR1 DFQATT, CDR2 SNEGSKA (reference sequence). Trimming removed 3 bases from V and 7 bases from J, with 6 bases in between. This CDR3 spans 10 amino acids. The chain's CDR3 is CSARPGGYTF. The CDR3 DNA follows: TGCAGTGCTAGGCCAGGTGGCTACACCTTC.

The chain couples TRBV5-1 to TRBJ2-7; 8 positions agree with TRBD1. The CDR3 extends over 15 amino acids. Germline V gives CDR1 SGHRS, CDR2 YFSETQ. With 4 bases clipped from V and 3 bases from J, the junction kept 9 bases outside the gene matches. The CDR3: CASSLNRGTVYEQYF. In nucleotides, the CDR3 is TGCGCCAGCAGCCTAAACAGGGGGACGGTCTACGAGCAGTACTTC.

A single count supports this clone. The V gene is TRBV27, the J gene TRBJ2-7; 9 bases are a match to TRBD1. The V gene's germline CDR1 is MNHEY and CDR2 SMNVEV (reference sequence). This CDR3 has 13 residues. V was clipped by 7 bases and J by 6 bases; unmatched bases: 7. The CDR3 sequence: CASNWTGAGEQYF. CDR3 nucleotide sequence: TGTGCCAGCAATTGGACAGGGGCGGGCGAGCAGTACTTC.

The V gene is TRBV2, the J gene TRBJ2-3; 9 bases are a match to TRBD1. CDR1 and CDR2 (germline): SNHLY, FYNNEI. The length of the CDR3 is 15 residues. Germline trimming cut 2 bases from V and 1 base from J; bases unmatched to any gene: 1. CDR3 loop: CASSERTGGTDTQYF. The DNA for the CDR3 is TGTGCCAGCAGTGAACGGACAGGGGGCACAGATACGCAGTATTTT. Full variable domain (missing parts from reference TRBV2 and TRBJ2-3): EPEVTQTPSHQVTQMGQEVILRCVPISNHLYFYWYRQILGQKVEFLVSFYNNEISEKSEIFDDQFSVERPDGSNFTLKIRSTKLEDSAMYFCASSERTGGTDTQYFGPGTRLTVL.

This chain links TRBV6-2 or TRBV6-3 with TRBJ2-7, with 7 bases that match TRBD2. The CDR3 spans 15 residues. V shed 5 bases, J shed 5 bases, and the junction held 12 bases outside the gene matches. CDR1 and CDR2 (germline): MNHEY, SVGEGT. CDR3 bases: TGTGCCAGCAGTCAGCGACTAGCAGAAAGGAACGAGCAGTACTTC. Protein product: CASSQRLAERNEQYF.

This sequence joins TRBV29-1 and TRBJ1-2; 9 bases agree with TRBD1. Trimming at V came to 6 bases and at J to 4 bases, leaving 9 bases not matched to a gene. The CDR3 contains 14 residues. CDR1 is SQVTM, CDR2 ANQGSEA, per germline. For the CDR3, the DNA is TGCAGCGTAGTCCGGGACAGGGACGGCTATGGCTACACCTTC. Encoded protein: CSVVRDRDGYGYTF.

This chain joins TRBV24-1 and TRBJ1-5; D possibly corresponds to TRBD1 (6 bases). The CDR3 has 14 amino acids. Between the trimmed V and J ends, which lost 3 bases and 7 bases, there was a span of 12 bases. Germline CDR1 and CDR2: KGHDR and SFDVKD. This chain's CDR3 is CATSDAGAGQPQHF. In DNA form, the CDR3 reads TGTGCCACCAGTGATGCAGGGGCCGGGCAGCCCCAGCATTTT.

The V and J genes are TRBV7-9 and TRBJ1-5; possibly TRBD1 for D (6 bases). V shed 1 base and J shed 5 bases, with 12 bases lying between them. CDR1 is SEHNR and CDR2 is FQNEAQ in the germline V gene (reference sequence). The CDR3 extends over 15 amino acids. CDR3 amino acids: CASSLVGGADQPQHF. The DNA for the CDR3 is TGTGCCAGCAGCTTAGTAGGGGGTGCGGATCAGCCCCAGCATTTT.